The clone carrying this TCR beta chain has at least ten counts. Its antigen is not identified. The entry originates in a study of molecular identifiers for immune sequencing clone quantification. Study in general: In replicates, RNA taken from about 20,000 or 100,000 naive CD8 cells was divided five ways, and four portions underwent sequencing. Overall study results and limits: Under 1% of molecules in naive cells, but over 97% of effector molecules, belonged to clones above 20 RNA copies.

For naive CD8 T cells, sorting used the CD8+CD4-CCR7+CD45RA+ phenotype. The CDR3 has 14 residues. V dropped 0 bases and J dropped 3; count of bases not matched to a gene: 3. Germline CDR1 is SGHRS and CDR2 is YFSETQ. Libraries of bulk TCR were made by previously described methods (with listed TCR primers). TCRdb processed the PCR reads anew with MiXCR; each CDR3 protein has one entry. The sample lists hundreds of thousands of distinct CDR3 sequences, 20% to 25% seen once, with over 0.7% in the top ten. The chain has TRBV5-1 and TRBJ2-7; TRBD1 aligns across 7 bases. The receptor's source is a human donor in good health. Some libraries in this study had Jurkat cell RNA spiked in. Sequencing used naive CD8+ T cells from blood, with Jurkat cell RNA spiked in. Subset defined: FACS-sorted CD8+CD4-CCR7+CD45RA+ naive T cells. DNA of the CDR3: TGCGCCAGCAGCTTGGAACAGGGGTACTACGAGCAGTACTTC. Translation: CASSLEQGYYEQYF.